Each of the 9 T cell receptor beta chains below was sequenced from the same sample in a study of cytomegalovirus exposure and HLA in healthy donors. Primers for the PCR totalled 60 Vbeta and 13 Jbeta. Libraries were prepared by immunoSEQ multiplex PCR; TCRdb keeps only in-frame clonotypes and omits some of them. The sample lists about 160,000 clones, roughly 80% seen once, with approximately 6.5% in the top ten. Sequencing was done on a sample of PBMCs. The receptors stem from a male donor in good health and CMV-seropositive.

This clone was counted once. The genes are TRBV6-5 and TRBJ1-1, with 9 bases lining up with TRBD1. Germline values: CDR1 MNHEY, CDR2 SVGAGI. This CDR3 has 14 residues. Trimming took 7 bases from V and 5 from J; bases not matched to a gene: 8. Here the CDR3 DNA reads TGTGCCAGCACCACAGGGGGCTCGGGAACTGAAGCTTTCTTT. This translates into CASTTGGSGTEAFF.

The rearrangement uses TRBV4-3 and TRBJ2-7, with a possible D match to TRBD2 (6 bases). Germline CDR1 is LGHNA and CDR2 is YSLEER. This CDR3 has 14 amino acids. V shed 2 bases and J shed 0 bases, with 8 bases lying between them. DNA for the CDR3: TGCGCCAGCAGCCAAACTAGCAACTCCTACGAGCAGTACTTC. Its translation is CASSQTSNSYEQYF.

This chain links TRBV5-1 with TRBJ2-1, with D possibly matching TRBD2 (6 bases). The germline CDR1 and CDR2 sequences are SGHRS and YFSETQ. V was pared by 0 bases and J by 6 bases, with 7 bases between. CDR3 length: 13 amino acids. The CDR3 DNA reads as TGCGCCAGCAGCTTGGGACTAGTCAATGAGCAGTTCTTC. It is translated as CASSLGLVNEQFF.

This rearrangement joins TRBV10-1 to TRBJ1-5; weak D call: TRBD1 (5 bases). Per the germline V gene, CDR1 is WNHNN and CDR2 is SYGVQD (reference sequence). V gave up 1 base and J gave up 3 bases, with 13 bases separating them. CDR3 length: 16 residues. DNA of the CDR3: TGCGCCAGCAGTGAGTTCTCGGGGACTCACAATCAGCCCCAGCATTTT. This gives the protein CASSEFSGTHNQPQHF.

The chain employs TRBV7-3 and TRBJ1-2; D is perhaps TRBD1 (6 bases). Germline V gives CDR1 SGHTA, CDR2 FQGTGA. The V end was cut by 1 base, the J end by 6 bases, with 15 bases between. The CDR3 has 15 amino acids. The CDR3 DNA is TGTGCCAGCAGCTTAAATGGGGCAGGGGAGAATGGCTACACCTTC. Residues: CASSLNGAGENGYTF.

This CDR3 reads CASRRLAGTGELFF. The CDR3 DNA follows: TGTGCCAGCAGGCGACTAGCGGGAACCGGGGAGCTGTTTTTT. This chain joins TRBV28 and TRBJ2-2; TRBD2 aligns across 11 bases. The germline gives CDR1 MDHEN, CDR2 SYDVKM. V lost 6 bases to trimming and J lost 5 bases; unmatched junction nucleotides: 2. There are 14 residues in the CDR3.

This clone occurred a few times. This rearrangement joins TRBV2 to TRBJ2-7; 10 bases agree with TRBD2. The junction had 5 bases not matched to a gene; V was cut back by 9 bases and J by 0 bases. The germline V gene encodes CDR1 SNHLY and CDR2 FYNNEI. This CDR3 is built from 14 residues. The CDR3 DNA follows: TGTGCCAGTTCCGGACTAGCGGACTCCTACGAGCAGTACTTC. Translation gives CASSGLADSYEQYF.

The CDR3, as DNA: TGTGCCAGCAGCTTGAGTGGGCCCCCCTACGAGCAGTACTTC. Translated: CASSLSGPPYEQYF. The chain is built from TRBV11-2 and TRBJ2-7, with D unresolved. In germline, CDR1 is SGHAT, CDR2 FQNNGV. V was shortened by 3 bases and J by 2 bases, with 11 bases between the two germline ends. CDR3 size: 14 residues.

This chain joins TRBV13 and TRBJ2-1; 13 bases are shared with TRBD2. Germline CDR1 is PRHDT and CDR2 is FYEKMQ (reference sequence). The CDR3 consists of 15 residues. V shed 11 bases and J 3 bases; nucleotides not matched to a gene: 7. The CDR3, as DNA: TGTGCCGGAACTAGCGGGAGGGGTGGCTACAATGAGCAGTTCTTC. Translation gives CAGTSGRGGYNEQFF.